The 10 T cell receptor beta chains given below trace back to one sample, sequenced in a study of T cells in Graves' hyperthyroidism and ophthalmopathy. Authors of the study amplified TCR beta CDR3 regions from RNA transcripts. First-round RT-PCR targeting the TCR CDR3 was performed with the HTBI primer set. TCRdb called the multiplex PCR reads again in MiXCR, with one record for every CDR3 protein. Among some 200,000 distinct CDR3 sequences listed, 17% were seen once. The sequencing sample was made of blood. All receptors derive from a man in his fifties or sixties with Graves' hyperthyroidism.

This clonotype was seen ten or more times. This sequence joins TRBV4-2 and TRBJ2-7, with D possibly TRBD1 on 6 matching bases. Germline loops: CDR1 LGHNA, CDR2 YNFKEQ. The CDR3 spans 14 residues. With 2 bases removed from V and 0 bases from J, the gap between germline ends came to 8 bases. CDR3 in DNA: TGTGCCAGCAGCCAACAGGACAGCTCCTACGAGCAGTACTTC. Its translation is CASSQQDSSYEQYF.

A word on this clonotype: Since a much larger clone is just one base distant, this may be a read error. This chain's CDR3 is CASSLDTSTDTQYF. The DNA for the CDR3 is TGTGCCAGCAGCTTGGATACTAGCACAGATACGCAGTATTTT. The rearrangement links TRBV7-3 to TRBJ2-3; no clear D gene. Trimming removed 3 bases at V and 0 bases at J, with 7 bases between. Looked up from germline, CDR1 is SGHTA and CDR2 is FQGTGA. The CDR3 loop spans 14 amino acids.

The chain is built from TRBV13 and TRBJ2-7; 11 nucleotides agree with TRBD2. The J call may be faulty, since TRBJ2-1 better matches the DNA end. Looked up from germline, CDR1 is PRHDT and CDR2 is FYEKMQ (reference sequence). The CDR3 has 16 amino acids. The CDR3 here is CASRAQGLAERYEQFF. The CDR3 bases are TGTGCCAGCAGAGCCCAGGGACTAGCGGAGCGTTACGAGCAGTTCTTC.

The chain combines TRBV12-3 or TRBV12-4 with TRBJ1-1; D is unclear. V lost 6 bases and J 1 base, leaving 12 bases between the germline ends. This CDR3 contains 14 residues. CDR3 coding DNA: TGTGCCAGCAGCCCCCGAGTCACGAACACTGAAGCTTTCTTT. This translates into CASSPRVTNTEAFF.

At least ten counts were recorded for this clonotype. CDR3 loop: CASSLASSNTGELFF. CDR3 nucleotide sequence: TGCGCCAGCAGCTTGGCTAGCTCGAACACCGGGGAGCTGTTTTTT. This sequence joins TRBV5-1 and TRBJ2-2, with a possible D match to TRBD2 (5 bases). Germline CDR1 is SGHRS and CDR2 is YFSETQ. With 0 bases removed from V and 0 bases from J, the gap between germline ends came to 6 bases. The CDR3 is made up of 15 amino acids.

This clonotype came up a few times. The V gene is TRBV7-2, the J gene TRBJ2-7; 14 nucleotides match TRBD2. Germline CDR1 reads SGHTA; CDR2 reads FQGNSA. V gave up 3 bases and J gave up 4 bases; unmatched junction bases: 2. This CDR3 is built from 15 residues. Here the CDR3 reads CASSFGTSGSYEQYF. The CDR3 DNA is TGTGCCAGCAGCTTCGGGACTAGCGGGAGTTACGAGCAGTACTTC.

This clonotype was observed a handful of times. This chain connects TRBV4-2 to TRBJ2-1; 12 nucleotides align to TRBD2. Looked up from germline, CDR1 is LGHNA and CDR2 is YNFKEQ. The CDR3 runs 18 residues. The trim removed 0 bases at V and 7 bases at J, leaving 10 bases unmatched. The CDR3 DNA sequence: TGTGCCAGCAGCCAAGACGTGACTAGCGGGAGCCTAGAGAATGAGCAGTTCTTC. Translation: CASSQDVTSGSLENEQFF.

This clonotype came up once. V gene TRBV14 combines with J gene TRBJ2-7; D is undetermined. This CDR3 has 16 amino acids. Looked up from germline, CDR1 is SGHDN and CDR2 is FVKESK. Trimming removed 4 bases from V and 2 bases from J, with 18 bases in between. CDR3 nucleotide sequence: TGTGCCAGCAGCCGGCTAAGAGTGAGACCCCCCTACGAGCAGTACTTC. It is translated as CASSRLRVRPPYEQYF.

Many counts were recorded for this clonotype. This rearrangement joins TRBV28 to TRBJ2-7, with TRBD1 matching 8 bases. V was pared by 5 bases and J by 3 bases, with 6 bases of the junction left unmatched. The CDR3 length is 14 residues. Per germline, CDR1 MDHEN and CDR2 SYDVKM. CDR3 in amino acids: CASSLDRVNYEQYF. For the CDR3, the DNA is TGTGCCAGCAGTCTGGACAGGGTGAACTACGAGCAGTACTTC.

In DNA form, the CDR3 reads TGTGCCACCAGCAGAGGAGGAATTCAAAACACCATATATTTT. Encoded protein: CATSRGGIQNTIYF. V and J are TRBV15 and TRBJ1-3; no firm D call. Trimming left V 1 base short and J 6 bases short, with 10 bases between. The length of the CDR3 is 14 residues. Germline CDR1 and CDR2: LNHNV and YYDKDF (reference sequence).